Shown below are 29 T cell receptor beta chains from a single sample sequenced in a study of a mutant IDH1 vaccine in newly diagnosed glioma. The assay was immunoSEQ multiplex PCR, and TCRdb's table has in-frame clones only and misses some. The table has approximately 76,000 clones, roughly 90% seen once. Time point noted: week 5, during vaccination. Every vaccine dose comprised 300 ug of mutant IDH1 20-mer peptide plus topical imiquimod. Antigen specificity for these receptors is unknown. The sample consisted of PBMCs, taken from a glioma patient whose treatment included an IDH1 peptide vaccine. The receptor set was obtained from a woman in her forties or fifties with glioma.

The chain employs TRBV10-3 and TRBJ1-5; 9 bases match TRBD1. J gave up 4 bases and V 0 bases, and 7 bases lay outside the gene matches. The CDR3 spans 17 residues. Germline assignment: CDR1 ENHRY and CDR2 SYGVKD. CDR3 in DNA: TGTGCCATCAGTGAGTCGAGCAAGGGACAGGGAAATCAGCCCCAGCATTTT. This translates into CAISESSKGQGNQPQHF.

V is TRBV4-1 and J is TRBJ2-3; TRBD2 agrees at 11 bases. The CDR3 has 16 amino acids. The V gene's germline CDR1 is MGHRA and CDR2 YSYEKL. Germline trimming cut 8 bases from V and 4 bases from J; bases unmatched to any gene: 11. The CDR3 spells CASSTSGMSSADTQYF. DNA for the CDR3: TGCGCCAGCTCGACTAGCGGGATGTCGAGCGCAGATACGCAGTATTTT.

The V call is TRBV4-1, the J call TRBJ2-1; 9 positions agree with TRBD2. Germline-derived CDR1 and CDR2 are MGHRA and YSYEKL. This CDR3 is built from 16 residues. J lost 4 bases, V lost 2 bases, and 6 bases had no gene match. The CDR3 here is CASSQTPTSGYNEQFF. The CDR3 DNA follows: TGCGCCAGCAGCCAAACACCGACTAGCGGTTACAATGAGCAGTTCTTC.

This rearrangement joins TRBV6-5 to TRBJ1-2; unclear D gene. The CDR3 runs 16 residues. V was pared by 0 bases and J by 0 bases, with 11 bases between. Germline V gives CDR1 MNHEY, CDR2 SVGAGI. CDR3 residues: CASSYSSREANYGYTF. The CDR3 region has the DNA TGTGCCAGCAGTTACTCGAGTAGGGAAGCTAACTATGGCTACACCTTC.

V and J are TRBV9 and TRBJ1-3; 7 nucleotides agree with TRBD1. Germline CDR1 is SGDLS and CDR2 is YYNGEE. V lost 4 bases and J lost 2; bases outside the gene matches: 9. CDR3 length: 16 residues. CDR3 amino acids: CASSPTTGRPGNTIYF. CDR3 bases: TGTGCCAGCAGCCCGACGACAGGGCGACCTGGAAACACCATATATTTT.

This chain uses TRBV7-9 with TRBJ1-1, with D possibly matching TRBD1 (6 bases). The CDR3 is made up of 12 amino acids. V was pared by 5 bases and J by 9 bases, with 13 bases between. Germline lookup yields CDR1 SEHNR and CDR2 FQNEAQ (reference sequence). The CDR3 nucleotides are TGTGCCAGCAGCCCAGGGGAAATCAAAGCTTTCTTT. It encodes CASSPGEIKAFF.

The chain uses TRBV7-3 and TRBJ2-3; 12 nucleotides match TRBD1. This CDR3 spans 21 amino acids. Unmatched junction bases numbered 20, after V lost 6 bases and J lost 1 base. Germline V gene data show CDR1 as SGHTA and CDR2 as FQGTGA. This CDR3 reads CASRWDRGLILAGEGTDTQYF. CDR3 DNA sequence: TGTGCCAGCAGATGGGACAGGGGGCTAATCCTAGCGGGAGAGGGCACAGATACGCAGTATTTT. The variable domain in full, with the rest retrieved from reference TRBV7-3 and TRBJ2-3, is GAGVSQTPSNKVTEKGKYVELRCDPISGHTALYWYRQSLGQGPEFLIYFQGTGAADDSGLPNDRFFAVRPEGSVSTLKIQRTERGDSAVYLCASRWDRGLILAGEGTDTQYFGPGTRLTVL.

The V gene is TRBV28, the J gene TRBJ2-1; tentative D call: TRBD2 (6 bases). Germline values: CDR1 MDHEN, CDR2 SYDVKM. V was trimmed by 6 bases and J by 3 bases, leaving 15 bases between them. CDR3 size: 15 residues. CDR3 protein: CASSPGGPDYNEQFF. The CDR3, as DNA: TGTGCCAGCAGCCCCGGGGGACCAGACTACAATGAGCAGTTCTTC. Full variable domain (remainder filled in from reference TRBV28 and TRBJ2-1): DVKVTQSSRYLVKRTGEKVFLECVQDMDHENMFWYRQDPGLGLRLIYFSYDVKMKEKGDIPEGYSVSREKKERFSLILESASTNQTSMYLCASSPGGPDYNEQFFGPGTRLTVL.

The chain combines TRBV2 with TRBJ1-1, with unresolved D. Germline CDR1 reads SNHLY; CDR2 reads FYNNEI. Trimming removed 6 bases from V and 1 base from J, with 9 bases in between. The CDR3 covers 13 residues. CDR3 protein: CASRFDPNTEAFF. DNA for the CDR3: TGTGCCAGCAGATTTGACCCGAACACTGAAGCTTTCTTT. The variable domain in full, completed from reference TRBV2 and TRBJ1-1, reads EPEVTQTPSHQVTQMGQEVILRCVPISNHLYFYWYRQILGQKVEFLVSFYNNEISEKSEIFDDQFSVERPDGSNFTLKIRSTKLEDSAMYFCASRFDPNTEAFFGQGTRLTVV.

This rearrangement joins TRBV28 to TRBJ1-4; no firm D call. Germline V gene data show CDR1 as MDHEN and CDR2 as SYDVKM. The CDR3 is made up of 12 amino acids. V was clipped by 5 bases and J by 14 bases, with 15 bases between them. CDR3 DNA sequence: TGTGCCAGCAGTCTGCAACCGCTAGGGCTGTTTTTT. The encoded protein is CASSLQPLGLFF.

This chain links TRBV5-1 with TRBJ1-2; D gene unclear. CDR3 size: 18 residues. The V gene lost 2 bases and the J gene lost 6 bases, with 26 bases spanning the gap. Germline CDR1 SGHRS, CDR2 YFSETQ. The CDR3 DNA is TGCGCCAGCAGCTTACTCCCACCCTCGGGGAGGGTTGGAAATGGCTACACCTTC. Its protein is CASSLLPPSGRVGNGYTF.

The chain links TRBV27 to TRBJ1-2; perhaps TRBD1 as D (5 bases). Trimming stripped 4 bases from V and 4 bases from J, with 10 bases between. Germline V gene lookup returns CDR1 MNHEY and CDR2 SMNVEV (reference sequence). This CDR3 has 13 residues. This CDR3 is CASSSWGGYGYTF. CDR3 DNA sequence: TGTGCCAGCAGTTCCTGGGGGGGCTATGGCTACACCTTC.

This chain connects TRBV2 to TRBJ2-1, with D unresolved. Germline values: CDR1 SNHLY, CDR2 FYNNEI. With 10 bases removed from V and 2 bases from J, the gap between germline ends came to 18 bases. This CDR3 has 15 amino acids. The CDR3 DNA sequence: TGTGCCACCACACCCGAGGTAGCAACCTACAATGAGCAGTTCTTC. As protein: CATTPEVATYNEQFF.

The V gene is TRBV5-1, the J gene TRBJ1-1; possible D gene TRBD1, 6 bases. The germline gives CDR1 SGHRS, CDR2 YFSETQ. The CDR3 totals 15 residues. Trimming shortened V by 1 base and J by 0 bases, and 10 bases separated the two germline ends. The CDR3 here is CASSLFGGLNTEAFF. The CDR3 DNA follows: TGCGCCAGCAGCTTGTTCGGGGGCCTGAACACTGAAGCTTTCTTT. The entire variable domain, with the rest obtained from reference TRBV5-1 and TRBJ1-1, is as follows: KAGVTQTPRYLIKTRGQQVTLSCSPISGHRSVSWYQQTPGQGLQFLFEYFSETQRNKGNFPGRFSGRQFSNSRSEMNVSTLELGDSALYLCASSLFGGLNTEAFFGQGTRLTVV.

The rearrangement links TRBV5-1 to TRBJ2-3; TRBD1 agrees at 9 bases. The CDR3 has 16 amino acids. CDR1 and CDR2 from the germline V gene are SGHRS and YFSETQ. V lost 1 base and J lost 1; bases outside the gene matches: 4. The CDR3 nucleotides are TGCGCCAGCAGCTTGTCACAGGGGGCTGGCACAGATACGCAGTATTTT. Its translation is CASSLSQGAGTDTQYF.

This chain joins TRBV5-6 and TRBJ2-5; D possibly corresponds to TRBD2 (9 bases). The DNA end is more similar to TRBJ2-7, so the J call may be wrong. CDR1 and CDR2 (germline): SGHDT, YYEEEE. The CDR3 length is 15 residues. CDR3: CASSSSGTGTYEQYF. The CDR3 nucleotides are TGTGCCAGCAGCTCTAGCGGGACAGGAACCTACGAGCAGTACTTC.

Only one count was recorded for this clone. This chain joins TRBV6-1 and TRBJ2-7, with 7 nucleotides matching TRBD1. This CDR3 comprises 14 residues. J was trimmed by 1 base and V by 8 bases; bases with no gene match: 8. Germline-derived CDR1 and CDR2 are MNHNS and SASEGT. CDR3 region: CASLRDRLSYEQYF. CDR3 in DNA: TGTGCCAGCCTACGGGACAGACTGTCCTACGAGCAGTACTTC.

This chain uses TRBV2 with TRBJ2-7; tentative D call: TRBD1 (5 bases). Between the trimmed V and J ends, which lost 5 bases and 3 bases, there was a span of 14 bases. From germline, CDR1 is SNHLY and CDR2 FYNNEI. This CDR3 contains 14 residues. This CDR3 reads CASSSQGSGYEQYF. The DNA of the CDR3 is TGTGCCAGCAGTTCCCAGGGTTCGGGCTACGAGCAGTACTTC. The full variable domain, rest sourced from reference TRBV2 and TRBJ2-7, is EPEVTQTPSHQVTQMGQEVILRCVPISNHLYFYWYRQILGQKVEFLVSFYNNEISEKSEIFDDQFSVERPDGSNFTLKIRSTKLEDSAMYFCASSSQGSGYEQYFGPGTRLTVT.

The rearrangement links TRBV9 to TRBJ1-2; TRBD1 might be the D (6 bases). Looked up from germline, CDR1 is SGDLS and CDR2 is YYNGEE. Trimming left V 1 base short and J 2 bases short, with 9 bases between. CDR3 length: 14 amino acids. CDR3 sequence reads: CASSVTDRNYGYTF. As DNA, the CDR3 is TGTGCCAGCAGCGTAACGGACAGAAACTATGGCTACACCTTC.

CDR3 DNA sequence: TGTGCCAGCAGCGTAGATTGGAGCTCCTACAATGAGCAGTTCTTC. This encodes CASSVDWSSYNEQFF. The rearrangement uses TRBV9 and TRBJ2-1; D is uncertain. Germline V gives CDR1 SGDLS, CDR2 YYNGEE. With 0 bases removed from V and 0 bases from J, the gap between germline ends came to 7 bases. The CDR3 contains 15 residues. Combining the CDR3 with reference TRBV9 and TRBJ2-1 gives the whole variable domain DSGVTQTPKHLITATGQRVTLRCSPRSGDLSVYWYQQSLDQGLQFLIQYYNGEERAKGNILERFSAQQFPDLHSELNLSSLELGDSALYFCASSVDWSSYNEQFFGPGTRLTVL.

The rearrangement joins TRBV2 to TRBJ2-2, with 13 nucleotides matching TRBD2. The CDR3 has 16 amino acids. Losses at the gene ends were 10 bases for V and 7 bases for J; bases not matched to a gene: 12. Germline values: CDR1 SNHLY, CDR2 FYNNEI. The DNA of the CDR3 is TGTGCCATCCTGGGTCGACTAGCGGGAGGAGGCGGGGAGCTGTTTTTT. Protein: CAILGRLAGGGGELFF.

The chain has TRBV10-1 and TRBJ2-5, with D unresolved. The CDR3 sequence is 13 residues long. CDR1 and CDR2 from the germline V gene are WNHNN and SYGVQD (reference sequence). V lost 5 bases, J lost 2 bases, and 9 bases lay in between. CDR3 nucleotide sequence: TGCGCCAGCAGTTTAAGTCCTCAAGAGACCCAGTACTTC. Residues: CASSLSPQETQYF.

V usage is TRBV9 and J usage is TRBJ1-1; 7 bases are shared with TRBD1. In germline, CDR1 is SGDLS, CDR2 YYNGEE. The trim removed 2 bases at V and 6 bases at J, leaving 4 bases unmatched. The CDR3 is 13 residues long. The CDR3 spells CASSVAQGAEAFF. CDR3 coding DNA: TGTGCCAGCAGCGTCGCTCAGGGGGCTGAAGCTTTCTTT.

This clone has more than one count but fewer than ten. The rearrangement joins TRBV7-8 to TRBJ2-1; 8 positions agree with TRBD2. This CDR3 contains 16 residues. With 2 bases clipped from V and 9 bases from J, the junction kept 12 bases outside the gene matches. Per germline, CDR1 SGHVS and CDR2 FQNEAQ. The CDR3 DNA follows: TGTGCCAGCAGCTTACGAGGCGGGAGGATGGGGGGTGAGCAGTTCTTC. Translation: CASSLRGGRMGGEQFF.

The chain uses TRBV5-1 and TRBJ1-2; TRBD1 matches at 8 bases. The CDR3 is made up of 15 amino acids. V was clipped by 2 bases and J by 4 bases; unmatched bases: 7. CDR1 is SGHRS and CDR2 is YFSETQ in the germline V gene. CDR3 residues: CASSFGTGAFYGYTF. The CDR3 DNA sequence: TGCGCCAGCAGCTTCGGGACAGGAGCCTTCTATGGCTACACCTTC.

The chain employs TRBV5-1 and TRBJ2-7; D gene ambiguous. Germline-derived CDR1 and CDR2 are SGHRS and YFSETQ. The germline V and J ends were trimmed by 0 bases and 4 bases, with 8 bases remaining between them. There are 13 residues in the CDR3. The CDR3 nucleotides read TGCGCCAGCAGCTTGGTAGGAAATTACGAGCAGTACTTC. It is translated as CASSLVGNYEQYF.

V gene TRBV9 combines with J gene TRBJ1-1; no clear D gene. With 4 bases removed from V and 0 bases from J, the gap between germline ends came to 13 bases. The CDR3 consists of 15 residues. In germline, CDR1 is SGDLS, CDR2 YYNGEE. As DNA, the CDR3 is TGTGCCAGCAGCTTTCGGCCCGTAATGAACACTGAAGCTTTCTTT. Its protein product is CASSFRPVMNTEAFF.

The gene calls are TRBV5-5 and TRBJ1-3; no clear D. Germline CDR1 reads SGHKS; CDR2 reads YYEKEE (reference sequence). V lost 0 bases, J lost 7 bases, and 17 bases lay in between. CDR3 length: 16 residues. CDR3 region: CASSLASEQWENTIYF. The CDR3 DNA reads as TGTGCCAGCAGCTTGGCCAGCGAACAGTGGGAGAACACCATATATTTT.

The chain couples TRBV28 to TRBJ2-4; D remains ambiguous. Per the germline V gene, CDR1 is MDHEN and CDR2 is SYDVKM. The V end lost 3 bases, the J end lost 6 bases, and 12 bases lay between the germline ends. The CDR3 is 14 amino acids. The CDR3 here is CASSLSSLGNIQYF. CDR3 nucleotides: TGTGCCAGCAGTTTGTCCTCGTTGGGAAACATTCAGTACTTC. The variable domain in full, completed from reference TRBV28 and TRBJ2-4, reads DVKVTQSSRYLVKRTGEKVFLECVQDMDHENMFWYRQDPGLGLRLIYFSYDVKMKEKGDIPEGYSVSREKKERFSLILESASTNQTSMYLCASSLSSLGNIQYFGAGTRLSVL.